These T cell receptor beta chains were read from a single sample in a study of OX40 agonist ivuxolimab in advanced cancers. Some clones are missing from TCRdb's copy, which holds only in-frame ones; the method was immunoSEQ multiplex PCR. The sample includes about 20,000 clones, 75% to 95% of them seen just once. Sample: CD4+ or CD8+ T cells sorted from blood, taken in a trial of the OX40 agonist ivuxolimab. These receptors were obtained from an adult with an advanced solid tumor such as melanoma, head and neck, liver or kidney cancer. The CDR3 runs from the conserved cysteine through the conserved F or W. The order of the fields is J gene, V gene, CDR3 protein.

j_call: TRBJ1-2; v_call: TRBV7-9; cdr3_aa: CASSLAEQGDSGYTF
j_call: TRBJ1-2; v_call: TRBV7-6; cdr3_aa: CASSLEEGHYGYTF
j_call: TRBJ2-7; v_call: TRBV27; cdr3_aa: CASNLAGGRYYEQYF
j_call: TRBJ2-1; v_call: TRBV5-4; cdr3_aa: CASSVLAGGHIEQFF
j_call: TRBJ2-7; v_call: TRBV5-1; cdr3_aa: CASSLVGGGREYEQYF
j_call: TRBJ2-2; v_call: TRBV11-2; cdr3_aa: CASSLASGSKVGELFF
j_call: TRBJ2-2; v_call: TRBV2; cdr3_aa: CASSKDANTGELFF
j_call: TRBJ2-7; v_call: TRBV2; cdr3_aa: CASRNTGTGNYEQYF
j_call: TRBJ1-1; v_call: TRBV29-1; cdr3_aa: CSVTLMNTEAFF
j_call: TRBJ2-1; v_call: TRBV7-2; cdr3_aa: CASSLFPGRGAYNEQFF
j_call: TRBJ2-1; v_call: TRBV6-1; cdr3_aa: CASNEEGHNEQFF
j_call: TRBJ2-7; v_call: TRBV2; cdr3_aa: CASSGSDRVHEQYF
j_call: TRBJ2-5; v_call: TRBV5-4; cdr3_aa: CASSFMGLAERTQYF
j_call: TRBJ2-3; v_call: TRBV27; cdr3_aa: CASSPGTDTDTQYF
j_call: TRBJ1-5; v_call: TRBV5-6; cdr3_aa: CASSSTQGQPQHF
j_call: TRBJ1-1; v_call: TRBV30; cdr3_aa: CAWISGTDLNTEAFF
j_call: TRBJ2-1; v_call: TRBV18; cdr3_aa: CASSPPVSNEQFF
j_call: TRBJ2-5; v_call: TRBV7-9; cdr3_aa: CASSLGQLTQETQYF
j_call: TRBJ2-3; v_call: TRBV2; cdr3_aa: CASESSGRSTDTQYF
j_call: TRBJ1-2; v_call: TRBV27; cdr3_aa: CASSLVGQGYGYTF
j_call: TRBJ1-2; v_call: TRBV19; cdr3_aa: CASSSDLSYGYTF
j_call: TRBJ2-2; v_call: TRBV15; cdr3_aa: CATSRELAGGPNTGELFF